This T cell receptor (beta chain) emerged from a study of Ad26.COV2.S vaccination and SARS-CoV-2 variants. Overall study: Sample donor was a member of the COV1001 Ad26.COV2.S trial arm. Study-wide results and caveats: Spike-specific TCR breadth in vaccine recipients exceeded that seen in placebo recipients. Researchers reported similar non-spike TCR breadth in vaccine and placebo recipients.

The J segment lost 12 bases and the V segment lost 11 bases, leaving 24 bases of the junction unmatched. The CDR3 contains 17 residues. CDR1 is LNHDA, CDR2 SQIVND, per germline (reference sequence). This clone was recorded once. Its cognate antigen is unknown. Profiling relied on immunoSEQ multiplex PCR, and the TCRdb table lists in-frame clones only, not all of them. Altogether roughly 680,000 clones are present, 80% to 90% being singletons, with the ten largest covering around 1.5%. The treatment here: approximately 18 received Ad26.COV2.S at low or high dose, single or two shots; about 5 received placebo; per-sample allocation not given. Samples analyzed were those drawn on day 63 after the first vaccine or placebo injection. The donor was a Boston adult aged 18-55 years.

This receptor was identified in a person between 18 and 65 years old who received the Ad26.COV2.S COVID-19 vaccine or a placebo. The sample was peripheral blood, taken in a trial of Ad26.COV2.S vaccine versus placebo. The chain is built from TRBV19 and TRBJ1-6; 8 bases are a match to TRBD1. CDR3 loop: CASTRERMSTGVKPLHF. In DNA form, the CDR3 reads TGTGCCTCCACCAGGGAGCGGATGTCGACAGGGGTTAAACCCCTCCACTTT.